These 8 T cell receptor beta chains originate from one sample sequenced in a study of cytomegalovirus exposure and HLA in healthy donors. A multiplex PCR was run with 60 Vbeta primers and 13 Jbeta primers. Libraries were prepared by immunoSEQ multiplex PCR; TCRdb keeps only in-frame clonotypes and omits some of them. The top ten hold 6% to 7.5% of the sample, which has over 150,000 clones, 80% seen once. Sample: PBMCs. Every receptor here comes from a man aged 25 to 45 in good health and CMV-seropositive.

This rearrangement joins TRBV6-5 to TRBJ1-6; TRBD1 aligns across 9 bases. Germline-derived CDR1 and CDR2 are MNHEY and SVGAGI. CDR3 length: 16 residues. V shed 4 bases and J 8 bases; nucleotides not matched to a gene: 9. In DNA form, the CDR3 reads TGTGCCAGCAGTTTAAGCGAGGACAGGGGCCATTCACCCCTCCACTTT. Its protein is CASSLSEDRGHSPLHF.

The chain uses TRBV5-4 and TRBJ1-2; D perhaps matches TRBD1 (6 bases). V was pared by 0 bases and J by 10 bases, with 10 bases between. The germline CDR1 and CDR2 sequences are SGHNT and YYREEE (reference sequence). This CDR3 has 12 amino acids. The CDR3 sequence: CASSLGQAFYTF. The CDR3 bases are TGTGCCAGCAGCTTGGGACAGGCGTTCTACACCTTC. The full variable domain, with the rest looked up from reference TRBV5-4 and TRBJ1-2, is ETGVTQSPTHLIKTRGQQVTLRCSSQSGHNTVSWYQQALGQGPQFIFQYYREEENGRGNFPPRFSGLQFPNYSSELNVNALELDDSALYLCASSLGQAFYTFGSGTRLTVV.

The genes are TRBV6-1 and TRBJ1-2; D may be TRBD1 (5 bases). The length of the CDR3 is 13 residues. V was shortened by 0 bases and J by 7 bases, with 9 bases between the two germline ends. Germline V lookup: CDR1 MNHNS, CDR2 SASEGT. CDR3 coding DNA: TGTGCCAGCAGTGAAGCCGGGGGACTTGGCTACACCTTC. It encodes CASSEAGGLGYTF.

This rearrangement joins TRBV30 to TRBJ2-5; 12 bases are a match to TRBD1. J gave up 11 bases and V 5 bases, and 18 bases lay outside the gene matches. The CDR3 is made up of 16 amino acids. Germline CDR1 reads GTSNPN; CDR2 reads SVGIG (reference sequence). This chain's CDR3 is CAWCQGWGQGAREQYF. The CDR3 coding sequence is TGTGCCTGGTGCCAAGGGTGGGGACAGGGGGCGCGGGAGCAGTACTTC.

This rearrangement joins TRBV11-2 to TRBJ1-3, with 7 bases matching TRBD1. J lost 7 bases, V lost 5 bases, and 5 bases had no gene match. The germline CDR1 and CDR2 sequences are SGHAT and FQNNGV. The length of the CDR3 is 13 residues. The chain's CDR3 is CASSGTAINTIYF. The CDR3 DNA follows: TGTGCCAGCAGCGGGACAGCAATCAACACCATATATTTT.

The V gene is TRBV5-1, the J gene TRBJ2-1; 15 nucleotides match TRBD2. Trimming cost V 3 bases and J 6 bases; bases outside gene matches: 7. CDR1 SGHRS and CDR2 YFSETQ come from the germline V gene. The CDR3 has 17 residues. CDR3 residues: CASSWRTSGGDLNEQFF. The CDR3 DNA reads as TGCGCCAGCAGCTGGCGGACTAGCGGGGGGGATCTCAATGAGCAGTTCTTC.

The V gene is TRBV10-2, the J gene TRBJ2-3; 7 bases agree with TRBD2. CDR1 WSHSY and CDR2 SAAADI come from the germline V gene. The V gene end was trimmed by 0 bases and the J gene end by 9 bases; junction bases not matched to a gene: 9. The length of the CDR3 is 15 residues. CDR3 sequence reads: CASSESSGLGGTQYF. CDR3 coding DNA: TGCGCCAGCAGTGAGTCTAGCGGGTTAGGTGGGACGCAGTATTTT.

The chain employs TRBV19 and TRBJ1-5; D is perhaps TRBD1 (6 bases). There are 15 residues in the CDR3. CDR1 LNHDA and CDR2 SQIVND come from the germline V gene (reference sequence). Trimming shortened V by 4 bases and J by 3 bases, and 13 bases separated the two germline ends. The CDR3: CASSRGGTNNQPQHF. The CDR3 DNA reads as TGTGCCAGTAGTAGGGGGGGCACTAACAATCAGCCCCAGCATTTT.